These 11 T cell receptor beta chains were all obtained from the same sample, sequenced in a study of shared clonotypes between healthy human individuals. TCRdb's table, derived via immunoSEQ multiplex PCR, lists solely in-frame clones and lacks some. The sample records some 2.1 million clones, approximately 94% being singletons. Naive CD8 cells lacked CD45RO and underwent positive selection for CCR7, leaving out terminally differentiated effector memory CD45RA+ cells. The sequenced material came from naive CD8+ T cells sorted from blood. These receptor sequences come from a man between 18 and 35 years old in good health.

V is TRBV18 and J is TRBJ2-3, with a weak D call TRBD2 (6 bases). Trimming took 3 bases from V and 4 from J, leaving 11 bases between them. The CDR3 is made up of 14 amino acids. Per the germline V gene, CDR1 is KGHSH and CDR2 is LQKENI. CDR3 sequence: CASSPAASADTQYF. Here the CDR3 DNA reads TGTGCCAGCTCACCGGCGGCTAGCGCAGATACGCAGTATTTT.

On this clone itself: Relative to the germline gene, one junction end is altered; a read error may explain this. The chain's CDR3 is CVSSANQGPGNTIYF. DNA for the CDR3: TGTGTCAGCAGCGCGAATCAGGGTCCTGGAAACACCATATATTTT. The chain has TRBV5-4 and TRBJ1-3; perhaps TRBD1 as D (5 bases). CDR3 length: 15 residues. The germline V gene has CDR1 SGHNT and CDR2 YYREEE (reference sequence).

The CDR3 bases are TGCGCCAGCAGCGCATCCCGGGACATTAATGAAAAACTGTTTTTT. Its translation: CASSASRDINEKLFF. The chain couples TRBV5-1 to TRBJ1-4; TRBD1 is a possible D gene (6 bases). Trimming removed 4 bases at V and 4 bases at J, with 14 bases between. Germline CDR1 and CDR2: SGHRS and YFSETQ. This CDR3 is 15 amino acids long. The variable domain in full, completed from reference TRBV5-1 and TRBJ1-4, reads KAGVTQTPRYLIKTRGQQVTLSCSPISGHRSVSWYQQTPGQGLQFLFEYFSETQRNKGNFPGRFSGRQFSNSRSEMNVSTLELGDSALYLCASSASRDINEKLFFGSGTQLSVL.

The chain uses TRBV27 and TRBJ1-1; D call uncertain. The CDR3 is 14 residues long. Germline V gene lookup returns CDR1 MNHEY and CDR2 SMNVEV (reference sequence). Trimming shortened V by 3 bases and J by 4 bases, and 12 bases separated the two germline ends. The CDR3 sequence is CASSFFEGVTEAFF. CDR3 in DNA: TGTGCCAGCAGTTTCTTTGAGGGAGTCACTGAAGCTTTCTTT.

V is TRBV7-2 and J is TRBJ1-2; D is uncertain. This CDR3 has 14 residues. The germline CDR1 and CDR2 sequences are SGHTA and FQGNSA. The V end was cut by 2 bases, the J end by 2 bases, with 9 bases between. The CDR3 sequence is CASSLYGTNYGYTF. The CDR3 DNA reads TGTGCCAGCAGCTTATACGGAACCAACTATGGCTACACCTTC. Full variable domain (remainder filled in from reference TRBV7-2 and TRBJ1-2): GAGVSQSPSNKVTEKGKDVELRCDPISGHTALYWYRQSLGQGLEFLIYFQGNSAPDKSGLPSDRFSAERTGGSVSTLTIQRTQQEDSAVYLCASSLYGTNYGYTFGSGTRLTVV.

The chain combines TRBV27 with TRBJ1-6; no clear D. The V gene lost 6 bases and the J gene lost 7 bases, with 16 bases spanning the gap. This CDR3 is built from 15 residues. Germline V gene sequence: CDR1 MNHEY, CDR2 SMNVEV (reference sequence). CDR3 DNA: TGTGCCAGCAGCCTAGGGCGGAATGGAAATTCACCCCTCCACTTT. Translation gives CASSLGRNGNSPLHF.

This clone showed up just once. The gene calls are TRBV7-8 and TRBJ2-7, with unresolved D. Trimming took off 5 bases at V and 5 bases at J, with 10 bases between the two ends. Germline V gene lookup returns CDR1 SGHVS and CDR2 FQNEAQ. The CDR3 consists of 12 residues. CDR3 amino acids: CASSESYHEQYF. The CDR3 DNA is TGTGCCAGCAGCGAAAGCTACCACGAGCAGTACTTC.

The J gene is TRBJ2-7, the V gene TRBV13, with 9 bases identical to TRBD1. The J segment lost 5 bases and the V segment lost 4 bases, leaving 6 bases of the junction unmatched. Germline CDR1 and CDR2: PRHDT and FYEKMQ (reference sequence). This CDR3 comprises 14 residues. The CDR3 protein is CASSSRTGENEQYF. For the CDR3, the DNA is TGTGCCAGCAGCTCCCGGACAGGGGAGAACGAGCAGTACTTC.

Turning to this clone: This sample includes further DNA sequences coding for the same CDR3. The chain employs TRBV27 and TRBJ1-2; no clear D. The V gene lost 1 base and the J gene lost 2 bases, with 8 bases spanning the gap. The CDR3 has 14 residues. Germline assignment: CDR1 MNHEY and CDR2 SMNVEV (reference sequence). For the CDR3, the DNA is TGTGCCAGCAGTTTATTAGGGTCGAACTATGGCTACACCTTC. This translates into CASSLLGSNYGYTF.

The V call is TRBV7-9, the J call TRBJ2-1; D possibly corresponds to TRBD1 (6 bases). The CDR3 length is 17 residues. Trimming cost V 7 bases and J 8 bases, with 27 bases left between them. Germline V CDR1 and CDR2: SEHNR, FQNEAQ (reference sequence). The CDR3 sequence: CASIDIRRSGEVDEQFF. Here the CDR3 DNA reads TGTGCCAGCATCGACATAAGACGTTCAGGGGAAGTGGATGAGCAGTTCTTC. Together with reference TRBV7-9 and TRBJ2-1, the CDR3 gives the full variable domain: DTGVSQNPRHKITKRGQNVTFRCDPISEHNRLYWYRQTLGQGPEFLTYFQNEAQLEKSRLLSDRFSAERPKGSFSTLEIQRTEQGDSAMYLCASIDIRRSGEVDEQFFGPGTRLTVL.

This clone was recorded only once. The chain couples TRBV6-5 to TRBJ2-7; maybe TRBD1 (6 bases). Germline lookup yields CDR1 MNHEY and CDR2 SVGAGI. Deletions cut 0 bases from V and 1 base from J, with 13 bases between. This CDR3 is 16 amino acids long. Here the CDR3 reads CASSYSVGHRSYEQYF. As DNA, the CDR3 is TGTGCCAGCAGTTACTCAGTGGGACACCGATCCTACGAGCAGTACTTC.